This TCR beta chain was captured in a study of blood T cells in healthy people across ages (dated by TCRdb to the mid-2010s). Study-wide context: In model experiments, template switching captured about one uniquely barcoded TCR beta cDNA molecule for every two T cells. The study measured age-related changes in TCR beta repertoire diversity using deep sequencing normalized with unique cDNA molecular identifiers. The donors were divided into four age groups: young (average about 15 years), middle-aged (about 39), aged (around 59) and long-lived (nearly 85). Donors of different ages were randomly distributed across sequencing lanes to avoid experimental bias. Two additional independent replicas of 1 million unique cDNA reads from the same blood draw were analyzed for two donors (one aged 18 to 29 and one aged 80 or older).

V loses 0 bases, J loses 1 base, and the germline ends lie 9 bases apart. According to the germline V gene (reference sequence), CDR1 reads DFQATT and CDR2 reads SNEGSKA. The CDR3 spans 14 residues, from the cysteine through the phenylalanine. Only the CDR3 part of the read is kept: 42 bases, read in frame from the first base. Donors were around 37 systemically healthy Caucasian individuals from Russia aged roughly 6 to 90 years. Around 10 milliliters of peripheral blood were collected from each donor into EDTA-treated Vacutainer tubes. PBMCs were isolated by Ficoll-Paque density-gradient centrifugation, with at least 7 million obtained per sample. Total RNA was extracted from PBMCs with Trizol reagent, with at least 5.5 micrograms obtained per sample. For every donor, an aliquot of PBMCs went through flow cytometry to measure the percentages of naive CD45RAhigh/CD27high T cells. Overall study results and their limits: A strong correlation was found between observed TCR beta diversity and the percentage of naive T cells measured by flow cytometry. Compared with the aged group, the long-lived group had more naive CD4+ T cells, fewer expanded clones and increased TCR diversity, a pattern suggesting age selection. Conclusive comparison of naive and antigen-experienced compartments was prevented by the profiling of bulk unsorted PBMCs. Total diversity estimates from one million sequenced T cells were considered lower bounds and underestimates. Observed TCR beta diversity per million T cells fell roughly linearly with age, and a significant reduction was already apparent by age about 43. The CMV infection status of donors was not known, potentially confounding age-related changes in expanded clonotypes.

The library relied on 5' RACE. Sequencing relied on an Illumina HiSeq 2500. A second about 7 to 12 cycle PCR used a sample-barcoded 5' primer and a J-beta primer mix. A unique molecular identifier was introduced onto each TCR beta cDNA molecule by a template-switch 5' adaptor carrying 12 random nucleotides. Each sample yielded at least 3 million CDR3-containing paired-end reads. First-strand cDNA was synthesized from all RNA with the Mint cDNA synthesis kit, primed by a TRBC-specific oligonucleotide. Following uracil-DNA glycosylase treatment, all cDNA underwent a first 18-cycle PCR with the universal primers M1SS and BC2_uni_R. The original pipeline was this. For normalization, 1 million high-quality reads, each with a distinct molecular identifier, were randomly selected from each sample. Instead of being binned into consensus sequences, reads with shared molecular identifiers were discarded. MiTCR, run with a Q25 quality threshold and the strictest error-elimination algorithm, handled CDR3 identification, clonotype clustering and error correction. A nonparametric unseen species model using Euler transformation provided a lower-bound estimate of total TCR beta diversity. Clones were called with MiXCR by TCRdb after fastp trimmed the public reads at Q25, and only in-frame beta chains were retained. When rows share a CDR3 protein, they turn into one entry using the most common DNA and genes. The V and J calls were determined by TCRdb, not by the authors. The sample table records 1.4 million or so distinct CDR3 sequences; around 40% of these occur just once. The ten largest account for roughly 3.7% of the sample.

Comment on this clonotype: The specificity of this receptor is unknown. Per-nucleotide qualities are absent, and no much larger clonotype sits a single base away.

Input material: blood. Recombination linked TRBV20-1 to TRBJ1-1, with an unclear D gene assignment. The sequence was obtained from a woman between 18 and 29 years old in good health. Here is the DNA: TGCAGTGCTAGAGACCCGGGGTGGAACACTGAAGCTTTCTTT. It codes for CSARDPGWNTEAFF.